This TCR beta chain was captured by sequencing in a study of T cells in Graves' hyperthyroidism and ophthalmopathy. Overall study context: Peripheral blood was drawn at first diagnosis, prior to all treatment.

Across 18 months, stable Graves' hyperthyroidism was marked by no progression to ophthalmopathy. Fresh 10 ml peripheral blood yielded PBMCs. Study conclusions and caveats: Most expanded thyroid clonotypes above 0.001 also appeared in blood.

Amplification targeted TCR beta CDR3 regions from RNA transcripts. TCR CDR3 underwent first-round RT-PCR with the HTBI primer set. TCRdb itself ran the multiplex PCR reads through MiXCR, one entry per CDR3 protein. The sample yields around 440,000 distinct CDR3 sequences, about a sixth seen once. A remark on this clonotype: Its antigen remains unidentified.

The sequence came from a woman between 18 and 29 years old with Graves' hyperthyroidism. Material for sequencing was blood.

In DNA form, the CDR3 reads TGTGCCAGCAGCCTTGAGAAAACTGTGAGCTCCTACGAGCAGTACTTC. Translated: CASSLEKTVSSYEQYF. This chain uses TRBV3-1 with TRBJ2-7; D call uncertain. Trimming removed 4 bases at V and 0 bases at J, with 16 bases between. CDR3 length equals 16 residues. The germline V gene encodes CDR1 LGHDT and CDR2 YNNKEL (reference sequence).